The 12 T cell receptor beta chains in this list originate from one sample, sequenced in a study of blood T cell repertoires in COVID-19. This table comes from immunoSEQ multiplex PCR, and its TCRdb copy is limited to in-frame clones, with some not included. The repertoire includes 150,000 to 200,000 clones, around 87% of them detected once, and about 2.7% sits in the top ten. The material sequenced was peripheral blood. These TCRs come from a man aged 40-49 years with active or convalescent COVID-19.

The chain joins TRBV20-1 to TRBJ1-2; D is possibly TRBD1 (5 bases). CDR1 and CDR2 from the germline V gene are DFQATT and SNEGSKA (reference sequence). Deletions cut 3 bases from V and 4 bases from J, with 9 bases between. The CDR3 runs to 12 residues. The CDR3 nucleotides read TGCAGTGCTAGTCTGGGGGGCTATGGCTACACCTTC. Encoded protein: CSASLGGYGYTF.

CDR3 sequence: CASSVVGLGGELFF. CDR3 in DNA: TGTGCCAGCAGCGTAGTGGGCTTAGGCGGGGAGCTGTTTTTT. This chain connects TRBV9 to TRBJ2-2; D is unclear. Trimming stripped 0 bases from V and 7 bases from J, with 10 bases between. The CDR3 has 14 amino acids. The germline CDR1 and CDR2 sequences are SGDLS and YYNGEE. Full variable domain (outside the CDR3, taken from reference TRBV9 and TRBJ2-2): DSGVTQTPKHLITATGQRVTLRCSPRSGDLSVYWYQQSLDQGLQFLIQYYNGEERAKGNILERFSAQQFPDLHSELNLSSLELGDSALYFCASSVVGLGGELFFGEGSRLTVL.

The V and J genes are TRBV11-2 and TRBJ1-1, with a weak D call TRBD1 (5 bases). The CDR3 has 13 residues. CDR1 is SGHAT and CDR2 is FQNNGV in the germline V gene. V was shortened by 2 bases and J by 6 bases, with 10 bases between the two germline ends. The CDR3 is CASSLIRGAEAFF. CDR3 coding DNA: TGTGCCAGCAGCTTAATCCGGGGGGCTGAAGCTTTCTTT.

This sequence joins TRBV9 and TRBJ2-7, with 8 bases matching TRBD1. The germline CDR1 and CDR2 sequences are SGDLS and YYNGEE. Trimming at V came to 4 bases and at J to 2 bases, leaving 8 bases not matched to a gene. The CDR3 totals 15 residues. The CDR3 region has the DNA TGTGCCAGCAGCCCGAGCCGGGACAGGACCTACGAGCAGTACTTC. Protein sequence: CASSPSRDRTYEQYF.

This chain uses TRBV18 with TRBJ2-6; no definite D call. CDR3 length equals 15 residues. Germline CDR1 is KGHSH and CDR2 is LQKENI. Trimming removed 3 bases from V and 0 bases from J, with 6 bases in between. CDR3 DNA sequence: TGTGCCAGCTCACCCCCCAGCTCTGGGGCCAACGTCCTGACTTTC. Its protein is CASSPPSSGANVLTF.

The V call is TRBV11-2, the J call TRBJ1-6; no clear D gene. Trimming removed 5 bases from V and 14 bases from J, with 10 bases in between. Germline V lookup: CDR1 SGHAT, CDR2 FQNNGV. The CDR3 is 11 residues long. In DNA form, the CDR3 reads TGTGCCAGCAGCGCCCAGGTCTCCCTCCACTTT. Amino acids: CASSAQVSLHF.

This clone was seen a handful of times. V is TRBV3-1 (or the pseudogene TRBV3-2) and J is TRBJ1-1; D gene ambiguous. This CDR3 contains 12 residues. Germline V gene data show CDR1 as LGHDT and CDR2 as YNNKEL (reference sequence). Trimming removed 0 bases from V and 11 bases from J, with 10 bases in between. DNA for the CDR3: TGTGCCAGCAGCCAAGATCCCGGAGGGGCTTTCTTT. Its protein product is CASSQDPGGAFF.

The chain joins TRBV11-2 to TRBJ2-5; 12 bases match TRBD2. V trimming: 5 bases; J trimming: 0 bases; junction bases outside the gene matches: 4. CDR3 length: 16 residues. Germline-derived CDR1 and CDR2 are SGHAT and FQNNGV. The CDR3 reads CASSLLAGGYQETQYF. The DNA of the CDR3 is TGTGCCAGCAGCCTCCTAGCGGGGGGGTACCAAGAGACCCAGTACTTC.

This rearrangement joins TRBV7-9 to TRBJ2-7, with a weak D call TRBD1 (5 bases). Between the trimmed V and J ends, which lost 5 bases and 9 bases, there was a span of 20 bases. Per germline, CDR1 SEHNR and CDR2 FQNEAQ (reference sequence). The CDR3 extends over 14 amino acids. CDR3 nucleotides: TGTGCCAGCAGCCCCTATGTGGGGCAGTCCTGGCAGTACTTC. Amino acid sequence: CASSPYVGQSWQYF.

V usage is TRBV2 and J usage is TRBJ1-1, with D maybe TRBD1 (6 bases). This CDR3 has 13 amino acids. Germline V gives CDR1 SNHLY, CDR2 FYNNEI. V was clipped by 5 bases and J by 5 bases, with 12 bases between them. The CDR3 sequence is CASSNRADTEAFF. Written as DNA, the CDR3 is TGTGCCAGCAGTAACAGGGCAGATACTGAAGCTTTCTTT.

The sample holds a few counts of this clone. The V gene is TRBV7-9, the J gene TRBJ2-3, with D unclear. The CDR3 loop spans 15 amino acids. V lost 4 bases to trimming and J lost 2 bases, with 13 bases between them. Germline-derived CDR1 and CDR2 are SEHNR and FQNEAQ (reference sequence). The CDR3 protein is CASSSEEVTTDTQYF. CDR3 coding DNA: TGTGCCAGCAGCTCCGAGGAAGTTACCACAGATACGCAGTATTTT.

The table lists this clone with a count of one. The rearrangement uses TRBV5-4 and TRBJ1-2; TRBD1 agrees at 7 bases. This CDR3 comprises 14 residues. Trimming at V came to 3 bases and at J to 4 bases, leaving 6 bases not matched to a gene. Germline V gene sequence: CDR1 SGHNT, CDR2 YYREEE (reference sequence). CDR3 DNA sequence: TGTGCCAGCAGCTCGGGACAGAAAGGCTATGGCTACACCTTC. As protein: CASSSGQKGYGYTF.